This is a list of T cell receptor beta chains from one sample in a study of T cell changes during pregnancy in multiple sclerosis. Only in-frame clones appear in the TCRdb table, and some are missing; sequencing was by immunoSEQ multiplex PCR. This sample yields tens of thousands of clones, of which 91% are seen a single time; 2.3% belongs to the top ten. This sample comprised peripheral blood, obtained in the first trimester of pregnancy. These receptors were obtained from a female donor with multiple sclerosis, enrolled in a pregnancy study. CDR3s include the opening cysteine and the closing phenylalanine or tryptophan.

length,V,CDR3
17,TRBV2,CASSEGRRRPNTGELFF
17,TRBV10-2,CASSPTGDFMLHYGYTF
16,TRBV18,CASSPSGTVSTDTQYF
14,TRBV28,CASSLRTAYNEQFF
15,TRBV9,CASSTSGSSYNEQFF
16,TRBV28,CASSTHRGLSGNTIYF
16,TRBV7-7,CASSRGLVGAQETQYF
13,TRBV10-3,CAIRQGVDEKLFF
13,TRBV7-3,CASSADRDHEQYF
11,TRBV2,CASSPSYEQYF
15,TRBV28,CASSFMPSSYNEQFF
17,TRBV18,CASSLNIPGALAYEQYF
15,TRBV5-8,CASSLEGSMNTEAFF
18,TRBV6-1,CASSEAGSSGTSYNEQFF
14,TRBV27,CASRPSGRNYGYTF
13,TRBV9,CASSVSSPGELFF
15,TRBV9,CASSDRDYLYNEQFF
13,TRBV9,CASSVEHSGIQYF
15,TRBV28,CASSLMGGHNQPQHF
13,TRBV30,CASNRDRNEKLFF
16,TRBV30,CALGQEKGRFNYGYTF
14,TRBV28,CASSPPGGRVEAFF
14,TRBV7-2,CASSLSAGDSAQYF
19,TRBV5-1,CASSLAGDRPSGSGNTIYF
13,TRBV6-1,CASSEMGRTEAFF
14,TRBV2,CASSGREVENEQFF
18,TRBV21-1,CASSPRGLAGGGTDTQYF
14,TRBV14,CASSPTGTDTEAFF
18,TRBV7-3,CASSLIGRVKSSYNEQFF
12,TRBV13,CASSTNDYEQYF
17,TRBV27,CASSLCTGAISGNTIYF
14,TRBV28,CASSPGGRNTEAFF
12,TRBV6-5,CASSEQGKGYTF
13,TRBV28,CASRRQGADTQYF
12,TRBV2,CASKGDNQPQHF
15,TRBV4-1,CASSPLLASYETQYF
15,TRBV11-2,CASSPGAGQQETQYF
14,TRBV5-4,CASSPGTATDTQYF
14,TRBV6-6,CASSPRVPKETQYF